These T cell receptor beta chains were read from a single sample in a study of blood T cell repertoires in COVID-19. TCRdb's copy holds only in-frame clones and misses some; the assay was immunoSEQ multiplex PCR. Seen here are about 66,000 clones, roughly nine tenths observed once, and the top ten hold about 7.3%. Sequencing used peripheral blood. Every receptor here comes from a human donor in a cohort sampled during active COVID-19. The CDR3 runs from the conserved cysteine through the conserved F or W. D genes are given only for firm matches. Size is stated for part of the rows, as once, few or many counts, or as a class when the clone is expanded.

D: TRBD1; size: NA; J: TRBJ1-6; V: TRBV6-5; DNA: TGTGCCAGCAGTTACGGGGACAGTCCTAATTCACCCCTCCACTTT; CDR3: CASSYGDSPNSPLHF
D: NA; size: NA; J: TRBJ2-7; V: TRBV2; DNA: TGTGCCAGCAGGACTAGAGGGGCCTCCTACGAGCAGTACTTC; CDR3: CASRTRGASYEQYF
D: TRBD1; size: few; J: TRBJ1-1; V: TRBV9; DNA: TGTGCCAGCAGCGCAGGGACAGGCGGTATAACTTTCTTT; CDR3: CASSAGTGGITFF
D: NA; size: NA; J: TRBJ2-5; V: TRBV5-8; DNA: TGTGCCAGCAGCTTGCTTCCAGAGCGACAAGAGACCCAGTACTTC; CDR3: CASSLLPERQETQYF
D: NA; size: NA; J: TRBJ2-1; V: TRBV10-2; DNA: TGCGCCAGCATGGGCGGGGCGAATTCCTACAATGAGCAGTTCTTC; CDR3: CASMGGANSYNEQFF
D: NA; size: NA; J: TRBJ2-5; V: TRBV1; DNA: TGCACCAGCAGCCAAGATCCCCAGGGACTAGCGGGGGGGCCTTTGGAGACCCAGTACTTC; CDR3: CTSSQDPQGLAGGPLETQYF
D: NA; size: NA; J: TRBJ1-5; V: TRBV6-6; DNA: TGTGCCAGCACCGACGGGACATCTAGTCAGCCCCAGCATTTT; CDR3: CASTDGTSSQPQHF
D: TRBD1; size: NA; J: TRBJ1-2; V: TRBV7-9; DNA: TGTGCCAGCAGCTCTACCGGGACAGGCCTCTCTGGCTACACCTTC; CDR3: CASSSTGTGLSGYTF
D: TRBD2; size: NA; J: TRBJ2-1; V: TRBV28; DNA: TGTGCCAGCAGTTTAACCAGCGGGGGTTACAATGAGCAGTTCTTC; CDR3: CASSLTSGGYNEQFF
D: NA; size: once; J: TRBJ1-1; V: TRBV28; DNA: TGTGCCAGCAGTTTAAAGGGGGACACTGAAGCTTTCTTT; CDR3: CASSLKGDTEAFF
D: NA; size: NA; J: TRBJ1-2; V: TRBV5-1; DNA: TGCGCCAGCAGCTTCGAAGCGGGTAAATTTGGCTACACCTTC; CDR3: CASSFEAGKFGYTF
D: NA; size: NA; J: TRBJ1-2; V: TRBV27; DNA: TGTGCCAGCAGTTTAGGAGGGAGGGGCTATGGCTACACCTTC; CDR3: CASSLGGRGYGYTF
D: TRBD2; size: NA; J: TRBJ2-3; V: TRBV7-6; DNA: TGTGCCAGCAGCTCCGGACTAGCGGGAGGGCAGAGCACAGATACGCAGTATTTT; CDR3: CASSSGLAGGQSTDTQYF
D: TRBD2; size: NA; J: TRBJ2-4; V: TRBV13; DNA: TGTGCCAGCAGCCCAGAGAGGACTAGCCGTGACAAAAACATTCAGTACTTC; CDR3: CASSPERTSRDKNIQYF
D: NA; size: NA; J: TRBJ2-3; V: TRBV19; DNA: TGTGCCAGTAGGCCCCAAACTAGCACAAAGTGGCCAGATACGCAGTATTTT; CDR3: CASRPQTSTKWPDTQYF
D: TRBD1; size: NA; J: TRBJ2-3; V: TRBV7-9; DNA: TGTGCCAGCAGCGAAAATAACAGGGGGTCTCCCCCCACAGATACGCAGTATTTT; CDR3: CASSENNRGSPPTDTQYF
D: NA; size: NA; J: TRBJ1-4; V: TRBV5-1; DNA: TGCGCCAGCAGCTTGGTGGCCGGGACATTGGAAAAACTGTTTTTT; CDR3: CASSLVAGTLEKLFF
D: TRBD1; size: NA; J: TRBJ1-2; V: TRBV3-1/TRBV3-2; DNA: TGTGCCAGCAGCCAAGGGAAACAGGGGCGATTAAACTATGGCTACACCTTC; CDR3: CASSQGKQGRLNYGYTF
D: TRBD1; size: NA; J: TRBJ2-7; V: TRBV6-2/TRBV6-3; DNA: TGTGCCAGCAGTTACTTGACAGGGCTGTACTTC; CDR3: CASSYLTGLYF
D: NA; size: once; J: TRBJ1-1; V: TRBV19; DNA: TGTGCCAGTACGAAAACCGGGGGGAGCATCGATGACACTGAAGCTTTCTTT; CDR3: CASTKTGGSIDDTEAFF
D: NA; size: NA; J: TRBJ1-3; V: TRBV11-2; DNA: TGTGCCAGCAGTTTAGAAGGGGGAGCAGGAAACACCATATATTTT; CDR3: CASSLEGGAGNTIYF
D: TRBD2; size: NA; J: TRBJ2-1; V: TRBV19; DNA: TGTGCCAGTAGTCTCCGACTAGCGGGAGGGCCATACAATGAGCAGTTCTTC; CDR3: CASSLRLAGGPYNEQFF
D: NA; size: once; J: TRBJ2-7; V: TRBV6-6; DNA: TGTGCCAGCAGTTACTCAGAGCCGGGGGTCTACGAGCAGTACTTC; CDR3: CASSYSEPGVYEQYF
D: TRBD1; size: NA; J: TRBJ2-7; V: TRBV2; DNA: TGTGCCAGCAGAATCCGGGACAGGGAATTCTCCTACGAGCAGTACTTC; CDR3: CASRIRDREFSYEQYF
D: TRBD2; size: once; J: TRBJ2-7; V: TRBV27; DNA: TGTGCCAGCAGTTCCCGGACTAGCGGGGTTGACTACGAGCAGTACTTC; CDR3: CASSSRTSGVDYEQYF
D: NA; size: NA; J: TRBJ1-4; V: TRBV18; DNA: TGTGCCAGCTCACCTGATCCCGGGGGGGAAAAACTGTTTTTT; CDR3: CASSPDPGGEKLFF
D: NA; size: NA; J: TRBJ2-3; V: TRBV14; DNA: TGTGCCAGCAGCCCAAGATATGTGGCCGATACGCAGTATTTT; CDR3: CASSPRYVADTQYF
D: NA; size: NA; J: TRBJ1-5; V: TRBV7-2; DNA: TGTGCCAGCAGCTCCACAGGGTACAATCAGCCCCAGCATTTT; CDR3: CASSSTGYNQPQHF
D: TRBD1; size: NA; J: TRBJ2-7; V: TRBV28; DNA: TGTGCCAGCAGTCAATACTTTCGACAGGGGAACTACGAGCAGTACTTC; CDR3: CASSQYFRQGNYEQYF
D: TRBD1; size: once; J: TRBJ2-1; V: TRBV4-1; DNA: TGCGCCAGCAGCCCGCCGGGACAGGGGTACAATGAGCAGTTCTTC; CDR3: CASSPPGQGYNEQFF
D: NA; size: once; J: TRBJ2-3; V: TRBV6-4; DNA: TGTGCCAGCAGTGACGGGTTAGGCACGGGTACGCAGTATTTT; CDR3: CASSDGLGTGTQYF
D: TRBD2; size: NA; J: TRBJ2-4; V: TRBV28; DNA: TGTGCCAGCAATAGCGGGGCCAAAAACATTCAGTACTTC; CDR3: CASNSGAKNIQYF
D: NA; size: once; J: TRBJ1-2; V: TRBV11-2; DNA: TGTGCCAGCAGCTTGAACAGAATATCCTATGGCTACACCTTC; CDR3: CASSLNRISYGYTF
D: TRBD1; size: NA; J: TRBJ1-5; V: TRBV7-9; DNA: TGTGCCAGCAGCTCCGGTGGGACAGAGAATCAGCCCCAGCATTTT; CDR3: CASSSGGTENQPQHF
D: TRBD1; size: NA; J: TRBJ2-2; V: TRBV28; DNA: TGTGCCAGCTGGGGACAGGGGGCGCGTCGGGAGCTGTTTTTT; CDR3: CASWGQGARRELFF
D: NA; size: NA; J: TRBJ1-5; V: TRBV6-5; DNA: TGTGCCAGCAGTTATACTTGGTCCTCTAATCAGCCCCAGCATTTT; CDR3: CASSYTWSSNQPQHF
D: NA; size: NA; J: TRBJ2-1; V: TRBV9; DNA: TGTGCCAGCAGCGTAGCTAACAATGAGCAGTTCTTC; CDR3: CASSVANNEQFF
D: TRBD1; size: NA; J: TRBJ2-2; V: TRBV19; DNA: TGTGCCAGTAGTCTTCGGACAGGGGCCCTGAACACCGGGGAGCTGTTTTTT; CDR3: CASSLRTGALNTGELFF
D: TRBD1; size: NA; J: TRBJ1-2; V: TRBV5-1; DNA: TGCGCCAGCAGCAAAGGGACAGAATACGGCTACACCTTC; CDR3: CASSKGTEYGYTF
D: TRBD2; size: NA; J: TRBJ2-5; V: TRBV9; DNA: TGTGCCAGCAGCGTAGGAGCGGGACTAGCAGCGCGGTCCATACAAGAGACCCAGTACTTC; CDR3: CASSVGAGLAARSIQETQYF
D: TRBD1; size: NA; J: TRBJ1-2; V: TRBV5-1; DNA: TGCGCCAGCAGCTTGGGACAGGGGGGCTATGGCTACACCTTC; CDR3: CASSLGQGGYGYTF
D: TRBD1; size: NA; J: TRBJ2-7; V: TRBV10-3; DNA: TGTGCCATCAGTGACATGGACAGGGGGCGATACGAGCAGTACTTC; CDR3: CAISDMDRGRYEQYF
D: NA; size: NA; J: TRBJ2-5; V: TRBV10-2; DNA: TGCGCCAGCAGCCATACATACGACAACAGGGTCGTGGAGACCCAGTACTTC; CDR3: CASSHTYDNRVVETQYF
D: NA; size: NA; J: TRBJ1-1; V: TRBV19; DNA: TGTGCCAGTAGCCCCCACGGAGAGAACACTGAAGCTTTCTTT; CDR3: CASSPHGENTEAFF
D: NA; size: NA; J: TRBJ1-6; V: TRBV5-1; DNA: TGCGCCAGCAGCTTGGACATAATTACAAGAAACAGTAATTCACCCCTCCACTTT; CDR3: CASSLDIITRNSNSPLHF
D: NA; size: NA; J: TRBJ2-7; V: TRBV7-2; DNA: TGTGCCAGCAGCCCACAGACAGAGTCCTACGAGCAGTACTTC; CDR3: CASSPQTESYEQYF
D: NA; size: NA; J: TRBJ1-2; V: TRBV19; DNA: TGTGCCACCTTTCAACCGGAGAGGCTTAGGCGAGGCTACACCTTC; CDR3: CATFQPERLRRGYTF
D: NA; size: once; J: TRBJ1-5; V: TRBV9; DNA: TGTGCCAGCAGCGTAGACAGGAATCAGCCCCAGCATTTT; CDR3: CASSVDRNQPQHF
D: NA; size: NA; J: TRBJ2-7; V: TRBV5-1; DNA: TGCGCCAGCAGCTTGGATTTCTCGGGAGTGGTCGAGCAGTACTTC; CDR3: CASSLDFSGVVEQYF
D: TRBD1; size: NA; J: TRBJ2-3; V: TRBV19; DNA: TGTGCCAGTAGTTCCAGGACAGGCCACACAGATACGCAGTATTTT; CDR3: CASSSRTGHTDTQYF
D: NA; size: NA; J: TRBJ2-3; V: TRBV7-8; DNA: TGTGCCAGCAGCTTAGTAACGGGTCGGGAGTTAAACACAGATACGCAGTATTTT; CDR3: CASSLVTGRELNTDTQYF